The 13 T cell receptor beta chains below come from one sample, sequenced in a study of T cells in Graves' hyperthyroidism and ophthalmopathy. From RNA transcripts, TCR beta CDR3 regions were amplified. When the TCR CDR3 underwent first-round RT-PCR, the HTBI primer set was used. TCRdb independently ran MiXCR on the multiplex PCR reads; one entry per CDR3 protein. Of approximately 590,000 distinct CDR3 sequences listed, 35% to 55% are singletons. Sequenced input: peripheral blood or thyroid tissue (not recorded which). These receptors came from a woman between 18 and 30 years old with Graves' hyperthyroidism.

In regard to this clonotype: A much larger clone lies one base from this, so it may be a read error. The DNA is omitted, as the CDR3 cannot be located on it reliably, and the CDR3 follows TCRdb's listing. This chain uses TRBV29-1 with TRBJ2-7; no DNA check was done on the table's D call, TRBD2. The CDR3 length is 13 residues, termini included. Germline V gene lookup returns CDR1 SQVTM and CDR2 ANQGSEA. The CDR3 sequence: CSVALGNSYERYF.

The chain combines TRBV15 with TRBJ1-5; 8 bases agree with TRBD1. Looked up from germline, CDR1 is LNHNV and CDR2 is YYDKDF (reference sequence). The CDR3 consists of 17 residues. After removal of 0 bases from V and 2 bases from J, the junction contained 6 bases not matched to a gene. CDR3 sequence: CATSREGQGGGNQPQHF. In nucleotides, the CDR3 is TGTGCCACCAGCAGAGAAGGACAGGGAGGGGGCAATCAGCCCCAGCATTTT.

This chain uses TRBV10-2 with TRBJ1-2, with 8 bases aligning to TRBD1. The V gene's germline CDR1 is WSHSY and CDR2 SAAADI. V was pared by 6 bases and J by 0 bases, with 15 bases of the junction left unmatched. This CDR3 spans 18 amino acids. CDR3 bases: TGCGCCAGCAGAGGACCCCGGGACAGGCCTTTTTCTAACTATGGCTACACCTTC. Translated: CASRGPRDRPFSNYGYTF.

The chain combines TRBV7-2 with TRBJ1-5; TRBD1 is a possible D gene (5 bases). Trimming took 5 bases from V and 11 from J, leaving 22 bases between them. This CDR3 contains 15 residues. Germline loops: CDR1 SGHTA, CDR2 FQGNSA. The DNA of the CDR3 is TGTGCCAGCAGCCGTCGAGCGGGAGCGGAGGGGACCCAGCATTTT. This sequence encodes CASSRRAGAEGTQHF.

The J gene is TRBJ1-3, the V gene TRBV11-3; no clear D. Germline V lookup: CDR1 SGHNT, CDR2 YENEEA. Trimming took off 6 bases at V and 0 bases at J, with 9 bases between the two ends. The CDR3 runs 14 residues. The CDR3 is CASRPRGSGNTIYF. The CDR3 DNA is TGTGCCAGCAGACCCCGAGGCTCTGGAAACACCATATATTTT.

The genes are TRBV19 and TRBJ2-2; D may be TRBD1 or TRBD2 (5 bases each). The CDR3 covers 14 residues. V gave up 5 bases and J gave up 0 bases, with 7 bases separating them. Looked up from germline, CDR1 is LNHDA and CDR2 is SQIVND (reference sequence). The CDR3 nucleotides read TGTGCCAGTAGTGGGACGTCGAACACCGGGGAGCTGTTTTTT. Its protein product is CASSGTSNTGELFF.

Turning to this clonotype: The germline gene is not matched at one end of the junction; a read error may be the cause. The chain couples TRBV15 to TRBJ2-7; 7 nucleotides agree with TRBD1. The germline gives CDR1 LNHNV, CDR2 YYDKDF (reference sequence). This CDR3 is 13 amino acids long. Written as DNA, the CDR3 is TGTGCCACCCTGAGGACAGGCTCCCACGAGCAGTACTTC. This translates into CATLRTGSHEQYF.

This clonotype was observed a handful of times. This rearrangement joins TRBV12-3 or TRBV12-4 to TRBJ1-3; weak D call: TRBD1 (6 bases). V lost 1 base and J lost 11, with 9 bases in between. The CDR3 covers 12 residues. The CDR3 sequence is CASSLEGTPIYF. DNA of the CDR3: TGTGCCAGCAGTTTAGAGGGGACACCCATATATTTT.

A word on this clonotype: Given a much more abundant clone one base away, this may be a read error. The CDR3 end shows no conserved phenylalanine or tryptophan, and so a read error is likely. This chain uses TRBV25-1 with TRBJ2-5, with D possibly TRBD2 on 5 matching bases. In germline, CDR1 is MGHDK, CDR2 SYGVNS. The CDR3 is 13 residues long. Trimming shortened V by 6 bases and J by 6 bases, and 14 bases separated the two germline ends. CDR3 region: CASSLEGPKTQYV. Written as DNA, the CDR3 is TGTGCCAGCAGCCTTGAGGGCCCGAAGACCCAGTACGTC.

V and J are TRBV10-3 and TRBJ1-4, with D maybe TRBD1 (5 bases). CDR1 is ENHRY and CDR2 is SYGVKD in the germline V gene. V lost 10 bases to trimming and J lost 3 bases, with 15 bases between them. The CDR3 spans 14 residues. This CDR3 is CASSSGTPNEKLFF. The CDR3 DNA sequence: TGTGCCAGCAGCTCTGGGACTCCTAATGAAAAACTGTTTTTT.

CDR3 sequence reads: CSARGGLAGEETQYF. The CDR3, as DNA: TGCAGTGCTAGAGGGGGACTAGCGGGGGAAGAGACCCAGTACTTC. The chain recombines TRBV20-1 with TRBJ2-5; TRBD2 agrees at 14 bases. After removal of 1 base from V and 3 bases from J, the junction contained 1 base not matched to a gene. Looked up from germline, CDR1 is DFQATT and CDR2 is SNEGSKA (reference sequence). The CDR3 has 15 amino acids.

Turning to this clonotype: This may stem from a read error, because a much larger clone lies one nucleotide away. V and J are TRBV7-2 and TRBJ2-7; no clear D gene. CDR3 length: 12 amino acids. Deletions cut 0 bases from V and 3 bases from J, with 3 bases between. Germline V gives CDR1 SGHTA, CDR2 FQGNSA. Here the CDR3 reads CASSLAIYEQYF. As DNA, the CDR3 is TGTGCCAGCAGCTTAGCGATCTACGAGCAGTACTTC. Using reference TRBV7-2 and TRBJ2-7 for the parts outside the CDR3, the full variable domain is GAGVSQSPSNKVTEKGKDVELRCDPISGHTALYWYRQSLGQGLEFLIYFQGNSAPDKSGLPSDRFSAERTGGSVSTLTIQRTQQEDSAVYLCASSLAIYEQYFGPGTRLTVT.

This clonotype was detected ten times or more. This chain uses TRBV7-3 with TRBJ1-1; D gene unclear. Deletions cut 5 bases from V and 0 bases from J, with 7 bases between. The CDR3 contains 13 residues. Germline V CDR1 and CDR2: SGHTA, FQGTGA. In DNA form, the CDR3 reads TGTGCCAGCAGCAGCAGCATGAACACTGAAGCTTTCTTT. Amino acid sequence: CASSSSMNTEAFF.